Listed below are T cell receptor beta chains from one sample, sequenced in a study of technical replicates of blood from a handful of donors. The protocol was immunoSEQ multiplex PCR, while the TCRdb copy is restricted to in-frame clones and leaves out a portion. Of about 83,000 clones detected, roughly 92% appear once; the ten largest clones hold about 0.26%. The sequenced sample consisted of T cells isolated from PBMCs. The receptor set was obtained from a human donor in good health. Both conserved end residues are part of each CDR3. The order of the fields is clone size, J gene, D gene, V gene, CDR3 DNA, CDR3 protein. D genes are given only for firm matches. A row's size may be missing; if present it is once, few, many or a size class.

. TRBJ2-7 . TRBV14 TGTGCCAGCAGCCAAGATCAGTTCCGGGGATCCTCTCATCGGTCCTACGAGCAGTACTTC CASSQDQFRGSSHRSYEQYF
. TRBJ2-7 TRBD1 TRBV6-5 TGTGCCAGCAGTTACCTGACAGGGCAATCCTACGAGCAGTACTTC CASSYLTGQSYEQYF
. TRBJ2-7 TRBD1 TRBV5-4 TGTGCCAGCAGCCCGACAGGGATCGAGCAGTACTTC CASSPTGIEQYF
. TRBJ1-1 TRBD1 TRBV5-1 TGCGCCAGCAGCCCTGGACAGGGGGTGAGGGGTGAAGCTTTCTTT CASSPGQGVRGEAFF
. TRBJ2-6 . TRBV5-1 TGCGCCAGCAGCTTGAGAGGCCTCTCTGGGGCCAACGTCCTGACTTTC CASSLRGLSGANVLTF
. TRBJ2-1 . TRBV5-1 TGCGCCAGCAGCTTGCGGGGAGGGGGCTACAATGAGCAGTTCTTC CASSLRGGGYNEQFF
. TRBJ2-1 TRBD1 TRBV27 TGTGCCACCCTAAACCGGGACAGGGCGAACAATGAGCAGTTCTTC CATLNRDRANNEQFF
once TRBJ2-7 . TRBV9 TGTGCCAGCAGCGTAGCCTTCGGAGGGACCTCCTACGAGCAGTACTTC CASSVAFGGTSYEQYF
. TRBJ2-1 . TRBV10-3 TGTGCCATCAGTACTCAGAAGACAGAACACTCCTACAATGAGCAGTTCTTC CAISTQKTEHSYNEQFF
. TRBJ1-1 . TRBV18 TGTGCCAGCTCACCAGTAGACAGGAGCAACACTGAAGCTTTCTTT CASSPVDRSNTEAFF
. TRBJ1-5 TRBD1 TRBV4-1 TGCGCCAGCAGCCAGGGGACAGGGGAGGCTCAGCCCCAGCATTTT CASSQGTGEAQPQHF
. TRBJ2-7 TRBD1 TRBV5-1 TGCGCCAGCAGCTATGGACAGGGTGCCGAGCAGTACTTC CASSYGQGAEQYF
. TRBJ2-1 TRBD2 TRBV11-3 TGTGCCAGCAGCGCAGGACTAGCGGGAGAGGATGAGCAGTTCTTC CASSAGLAGEDEQFF